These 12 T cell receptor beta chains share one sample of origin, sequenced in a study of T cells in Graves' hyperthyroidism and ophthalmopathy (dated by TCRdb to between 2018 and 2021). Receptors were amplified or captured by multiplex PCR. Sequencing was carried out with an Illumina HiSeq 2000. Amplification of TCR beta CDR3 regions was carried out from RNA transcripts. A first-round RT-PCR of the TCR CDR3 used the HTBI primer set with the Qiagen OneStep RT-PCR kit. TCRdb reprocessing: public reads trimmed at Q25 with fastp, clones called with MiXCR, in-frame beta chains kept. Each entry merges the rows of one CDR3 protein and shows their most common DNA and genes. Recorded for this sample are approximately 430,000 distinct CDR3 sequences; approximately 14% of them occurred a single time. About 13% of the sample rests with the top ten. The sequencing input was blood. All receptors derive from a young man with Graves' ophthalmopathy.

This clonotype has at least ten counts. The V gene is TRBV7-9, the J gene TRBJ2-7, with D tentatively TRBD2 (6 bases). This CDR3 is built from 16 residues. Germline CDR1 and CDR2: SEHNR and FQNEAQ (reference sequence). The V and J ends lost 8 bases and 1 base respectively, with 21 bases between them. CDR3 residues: CASLGRTNTLSYEQYF. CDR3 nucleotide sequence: TGTGCCAGCTTAGGGAGGACAAACACCCTTTCCTACGAGCAGTACTTC.

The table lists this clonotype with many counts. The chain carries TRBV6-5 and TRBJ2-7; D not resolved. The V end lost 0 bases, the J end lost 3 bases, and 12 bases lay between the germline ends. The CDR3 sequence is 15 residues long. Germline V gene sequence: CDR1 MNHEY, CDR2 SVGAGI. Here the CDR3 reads CASSYSSRYDYEQYF. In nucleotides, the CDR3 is TGTGCCAGCAGTTACTCGAGCAGATATGACTACGAGCAGTACTTC.

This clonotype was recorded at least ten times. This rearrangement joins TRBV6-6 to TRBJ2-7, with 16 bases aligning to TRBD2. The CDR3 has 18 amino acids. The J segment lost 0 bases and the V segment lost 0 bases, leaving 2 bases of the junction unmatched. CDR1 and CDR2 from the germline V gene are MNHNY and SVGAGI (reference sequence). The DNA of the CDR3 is TGTGCCAGCAGTTACTCGGGACTAGCGGGGGGGTCCTCCTACGAGCAGTACTTC. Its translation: CASSYSGLAGGSSYEQYF.

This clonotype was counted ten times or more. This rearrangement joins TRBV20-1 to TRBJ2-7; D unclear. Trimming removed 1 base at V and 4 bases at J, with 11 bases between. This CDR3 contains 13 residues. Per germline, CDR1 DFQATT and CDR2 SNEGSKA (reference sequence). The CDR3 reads CSARVPSPYEQYF. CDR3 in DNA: TGCAGTGCTAGAGTCCCCTCCCCTTACGAGCAGTACTTC.

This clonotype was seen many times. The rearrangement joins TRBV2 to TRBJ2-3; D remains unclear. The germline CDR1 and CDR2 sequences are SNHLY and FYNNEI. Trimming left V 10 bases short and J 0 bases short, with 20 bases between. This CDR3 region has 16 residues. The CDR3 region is CATHMANPPSTDTQYF. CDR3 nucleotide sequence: TGTGCCACGCATATGGCAAACCCTCCGAGCACAGATACGCAGTATTTT.

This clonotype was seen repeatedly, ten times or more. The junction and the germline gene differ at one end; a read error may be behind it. In DNA, the CDR3 is TGTGCCAGCAGAGAGGACTCCGACAATGAGCAGTTCTTC. Residues: CASREDSDNEQFF. The chain couples TRBV12-3 or TRBV12-4 to TRBJ2-1; D might be TRBD2 (5 bases). CDR3 size: 13 residues.

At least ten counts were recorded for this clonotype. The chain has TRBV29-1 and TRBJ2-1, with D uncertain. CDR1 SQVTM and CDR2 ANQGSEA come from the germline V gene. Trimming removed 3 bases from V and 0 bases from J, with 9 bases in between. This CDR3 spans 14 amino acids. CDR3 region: CSVDSLSSYNEQFF. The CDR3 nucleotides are TGCAGCGTTGACTCGTTAAGCTCCTACAATGAGCAGTTCTTC.

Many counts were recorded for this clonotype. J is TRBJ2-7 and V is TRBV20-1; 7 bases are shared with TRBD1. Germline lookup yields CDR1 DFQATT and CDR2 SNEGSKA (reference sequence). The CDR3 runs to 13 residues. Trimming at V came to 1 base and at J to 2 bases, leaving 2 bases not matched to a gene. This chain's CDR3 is CSARGDRPYEQYF. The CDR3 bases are TGCAGTGCTAGAGGGGACAGACCCTACGAGCAGTACTTC.

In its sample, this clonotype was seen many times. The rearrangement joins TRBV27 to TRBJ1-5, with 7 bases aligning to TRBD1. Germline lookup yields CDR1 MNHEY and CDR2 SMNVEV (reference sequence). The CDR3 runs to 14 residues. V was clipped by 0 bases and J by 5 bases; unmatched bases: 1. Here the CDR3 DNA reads TGTGCCAGCAGTTTATCTGACAGGGATCAGCCCCAGCATTTT. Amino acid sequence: CASSLSDRDQPQHF.

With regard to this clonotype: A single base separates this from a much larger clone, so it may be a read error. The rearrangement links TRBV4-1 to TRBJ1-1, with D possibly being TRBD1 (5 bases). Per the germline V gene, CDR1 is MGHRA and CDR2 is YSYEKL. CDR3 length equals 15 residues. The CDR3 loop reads CASSQDGGGSTEASF. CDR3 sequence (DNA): TGCGCCAGCAGCCAAGATGGGGGGGGGTCGACTGAAGCTTCCTTT.

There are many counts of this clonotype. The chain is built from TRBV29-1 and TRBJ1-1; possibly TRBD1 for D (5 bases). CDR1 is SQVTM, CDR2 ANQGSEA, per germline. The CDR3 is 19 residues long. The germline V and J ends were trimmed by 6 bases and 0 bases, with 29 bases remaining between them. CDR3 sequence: CSVSVRGGRNPRMNTEAFF. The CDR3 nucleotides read TGCAGCGTGTCTGTTCGGGGGGGACGGAACCCTCGGATGAACACTGAAGCTTTCTTT.

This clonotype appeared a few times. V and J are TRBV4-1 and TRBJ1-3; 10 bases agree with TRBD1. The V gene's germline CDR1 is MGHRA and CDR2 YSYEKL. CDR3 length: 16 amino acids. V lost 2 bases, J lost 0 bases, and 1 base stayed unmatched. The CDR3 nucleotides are TGCGCCAGCAGCCAACGGACAGGGGGCTCTGGAAACACCATATATTTT. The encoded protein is CASSQRTGGSGNTIYF.